This T cell receptor (beta chain) was retrieved from a study of T cells in Graves' hyperthyroidism and ophthalmopathy. Study as a whole: Peripheral blood was collected at initial diagnosis, before any treatment. Study outcomes and limitations: The model made its ophthalmopathy prediction, and onset followed a median approximately 6.5 months later. A 13 V-J model separated ophthalmopathy from stable hyperthyroidism.

As regards this clonotype: Its antigen is not known.

Ophthalmopathy in the patients scored at least 3 on Clinical Activity Score and at least 4 on NOSPECS grade, lasting under 3 months. With 8 bases clipped from V and 5 bases from J, the junction kept 7 bases outside the gene matches. CDR3 length: 14 amino acids. Per germline, CDR1 LNHDA and CDR2 SQIVND (reference sequence). Researchers took RNA transcripts and amplified the TCR beta CDR3 regions from them. When the TCR CDR3 underwent first-round RT-PCR, the HTBI primer set was used. Each CDR3 protein gets one entry after TCRdb re-called the multiplex PCR reads with MiXCR. The sample holds around 360,000 distinct CDR3 sequences, over 12% seen once.

The specimen was blood. J is TRBJ2-2 and V is TRBV19; 8 bases are shared with TRBD1. The receptor comes from a woman in her sixties or seventies with Graves' ophthalmopathy. In DNA, the CDR3 is TGTGCCAGTGGGGACAGGCCGGGGACCGGGGAGCTGTTTTTT. The encoded protein is CASGDRPGTGELFF.